This TCR beta chain derives from a study of blood T cell repertoires in COVID-19. Background on the study: From T cells, B-cell-depleted T cells, or PBMCs came the material, which was cDNA or gDNA.

The participants were between roughly 18 and 100 years old and came from some 23 US areas. In the authors' methods: Researchers report that nucleated cell counts were estimated from reference gene primer amplification. The assay was immunoSEQ multiplex PCR, and TCRdb's table has in-frame clones only and misses some. V and J calls and clone size are as listed in that table; D and trimming were resolved from the DNA. Here the sample spans 150,000 to 200,000 clones, 75% to 85% being singletons. CDR1 and CDR2 from the germline V gene are MNHEY and SMNVEV (reference sequence). The ends were cut back, 0 bases at V and 3 bases at J, with 11 bases in the middle. The CDR3 spans 15 residues.

The sample taken for sequencing was PBMCs or T cells enriched from blood (not recorded which). The sequence came from a woman in her forties or fifties with acute COVID-19. J is TRBJ2-5 and V is TRBV27; D remains ambiguous. DNA of the CDR3: TGTGCCAGCAGTTTATCCGGGTCCTGGAAAGAGACCCAGTACTTC. This gives the protein CASSLSGSWKETQYF.